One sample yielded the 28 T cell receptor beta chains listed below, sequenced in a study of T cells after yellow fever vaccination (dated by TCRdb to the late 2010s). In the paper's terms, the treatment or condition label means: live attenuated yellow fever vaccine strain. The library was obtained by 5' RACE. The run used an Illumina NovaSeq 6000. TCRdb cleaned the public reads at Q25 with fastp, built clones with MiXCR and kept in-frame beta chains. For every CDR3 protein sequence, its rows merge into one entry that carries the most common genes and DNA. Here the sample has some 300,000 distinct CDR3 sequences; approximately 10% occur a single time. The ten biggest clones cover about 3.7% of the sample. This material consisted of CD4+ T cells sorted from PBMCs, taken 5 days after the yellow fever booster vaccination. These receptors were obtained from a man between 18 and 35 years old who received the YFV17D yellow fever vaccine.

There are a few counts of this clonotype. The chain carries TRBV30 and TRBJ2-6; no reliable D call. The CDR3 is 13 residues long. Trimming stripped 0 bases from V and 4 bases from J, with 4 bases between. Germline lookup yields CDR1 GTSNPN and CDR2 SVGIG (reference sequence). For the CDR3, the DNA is TGTGCCTGGAGTGTAGGCGGGGCCAACGTCCTGACTTTC. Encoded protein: CAWSVGGANVLTF.

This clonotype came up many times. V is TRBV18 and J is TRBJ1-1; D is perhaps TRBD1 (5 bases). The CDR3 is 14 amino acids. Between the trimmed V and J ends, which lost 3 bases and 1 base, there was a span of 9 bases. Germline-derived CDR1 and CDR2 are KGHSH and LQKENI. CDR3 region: CASSPGQENTEAFF. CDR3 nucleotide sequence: TGTGCCAGCTCACCGGGGCAGGAGAACACTGAAGCTTTCTTT. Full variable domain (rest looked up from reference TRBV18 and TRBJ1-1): NAGVMQNPRHLVRRRGQEARLRCSPMKGHSHVYWYRQLPEEGLKFMVYLQKENIIDESGMPKERFSAEFPKEGPSILRIQQVVRGDSAAYFCASSPGQENTEAFFGQGTRLTVV.

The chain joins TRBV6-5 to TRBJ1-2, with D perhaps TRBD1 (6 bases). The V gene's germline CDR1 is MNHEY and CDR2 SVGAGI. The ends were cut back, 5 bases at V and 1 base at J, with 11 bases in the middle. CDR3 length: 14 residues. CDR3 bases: TGTGCCAGCAGTGGGGGACAATTTAACTATGGCTACACCTTC. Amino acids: CASSGGQFNYGYTF.

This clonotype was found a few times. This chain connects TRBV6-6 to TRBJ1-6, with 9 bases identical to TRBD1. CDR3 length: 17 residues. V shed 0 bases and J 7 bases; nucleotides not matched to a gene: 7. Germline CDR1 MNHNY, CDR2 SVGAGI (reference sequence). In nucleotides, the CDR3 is TGTGCCAGCAGTTACTCGATGGTGGGACAGGGAAATTCACCCCTCCACTTT. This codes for CASSYSMVGQGNSPLHF.

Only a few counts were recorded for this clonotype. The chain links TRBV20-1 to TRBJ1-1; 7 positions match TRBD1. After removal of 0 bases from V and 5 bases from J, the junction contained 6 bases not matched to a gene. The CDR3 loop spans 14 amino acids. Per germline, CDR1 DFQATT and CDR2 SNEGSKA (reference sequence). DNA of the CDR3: TGCAGTGCTAGAGATAGGGGGCGCCTGACTGAAGCTTTCTTT. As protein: CSARDRGRLTEAFF.

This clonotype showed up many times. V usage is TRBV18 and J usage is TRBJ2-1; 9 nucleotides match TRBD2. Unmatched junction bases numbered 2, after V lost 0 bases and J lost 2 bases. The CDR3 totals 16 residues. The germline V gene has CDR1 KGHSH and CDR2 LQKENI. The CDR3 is CASSPPGLATYNEQFF. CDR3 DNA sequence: TGTGCCAGCTCACCACCGGGACTAGCTACCTACAATGAGCAGTTCTTC.

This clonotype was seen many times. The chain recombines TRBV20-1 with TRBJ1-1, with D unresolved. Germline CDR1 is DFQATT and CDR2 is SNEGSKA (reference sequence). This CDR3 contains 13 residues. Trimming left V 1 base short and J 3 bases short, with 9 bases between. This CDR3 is CSARGRGDTEAFF. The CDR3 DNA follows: TGCAGTGCTAGAGGTCGAGGTGACACTGAAGCTTTCTTT.

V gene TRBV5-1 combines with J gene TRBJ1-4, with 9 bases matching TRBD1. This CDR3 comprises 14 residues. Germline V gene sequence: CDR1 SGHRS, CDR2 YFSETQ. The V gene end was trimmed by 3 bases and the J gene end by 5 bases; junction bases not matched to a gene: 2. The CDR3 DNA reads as TGCGCCAGCAGCTCCGGGACAGGGAATGAAAAACTGTTTTTT. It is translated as CASSSGTGNEKLFF.

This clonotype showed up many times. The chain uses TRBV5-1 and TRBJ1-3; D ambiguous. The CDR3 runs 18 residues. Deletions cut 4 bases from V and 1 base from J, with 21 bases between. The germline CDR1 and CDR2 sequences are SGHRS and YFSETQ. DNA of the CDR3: TGCGCCAGCAGCCCAACCGACTCGACCAGGTCGTCTGGAAACACCATATATTTT. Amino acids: CASSPTDSTRSSGNTIYF.

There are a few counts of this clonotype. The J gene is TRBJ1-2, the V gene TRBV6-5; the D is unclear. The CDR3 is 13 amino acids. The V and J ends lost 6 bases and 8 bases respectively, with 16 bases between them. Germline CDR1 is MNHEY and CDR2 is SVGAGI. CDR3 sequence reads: CASSPDMLGGYTF. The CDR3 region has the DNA TGTGCCAGCAGCCCCGACATGTTAGGGGGCTACACCTTC.

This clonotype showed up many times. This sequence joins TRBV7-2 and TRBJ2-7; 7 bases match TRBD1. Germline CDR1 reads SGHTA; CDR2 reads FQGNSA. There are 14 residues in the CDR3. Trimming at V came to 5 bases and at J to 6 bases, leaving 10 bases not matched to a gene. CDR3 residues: CASSKQGFNSEQYF. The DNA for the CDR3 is TGTGCCAGCAGCAAACAGGGGTTCAACAGCGAGCAGTACTTC.

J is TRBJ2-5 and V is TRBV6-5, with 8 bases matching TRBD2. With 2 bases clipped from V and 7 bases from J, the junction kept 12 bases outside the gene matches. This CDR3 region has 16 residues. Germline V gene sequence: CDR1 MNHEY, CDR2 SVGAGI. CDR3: CASSYRAGLGSGTQYF. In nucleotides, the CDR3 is TGTGCCAGCAGTTACAGGGCGGGACTAGGTAGTGGGACCCAGTACTTC.

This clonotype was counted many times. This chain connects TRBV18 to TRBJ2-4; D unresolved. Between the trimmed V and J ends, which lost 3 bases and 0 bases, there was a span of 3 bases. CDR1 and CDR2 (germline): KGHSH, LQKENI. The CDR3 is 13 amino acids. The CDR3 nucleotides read TGTGCCAGCTCACCCCTAGCCAAAAACATTCAGTACTTC. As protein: CASSPLAKNIQYF.

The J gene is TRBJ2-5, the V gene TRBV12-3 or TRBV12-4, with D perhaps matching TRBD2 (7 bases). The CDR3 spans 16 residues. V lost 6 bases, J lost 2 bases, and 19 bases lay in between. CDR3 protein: CASSFVGRGGQETQYF. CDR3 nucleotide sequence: TGTGCCAGCAGCTTTGTGGGGAGGGGGGGACAAGAGACCCAGTACTTC.

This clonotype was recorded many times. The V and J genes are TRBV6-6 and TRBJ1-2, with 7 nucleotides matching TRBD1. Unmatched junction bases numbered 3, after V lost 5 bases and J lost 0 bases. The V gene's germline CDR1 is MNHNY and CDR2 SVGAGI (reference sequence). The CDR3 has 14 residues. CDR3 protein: CASSHGTANYGYTF. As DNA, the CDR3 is TGTGCCAGCAGTCACGGGACAGCTAACTATGGCTACACCTTC.

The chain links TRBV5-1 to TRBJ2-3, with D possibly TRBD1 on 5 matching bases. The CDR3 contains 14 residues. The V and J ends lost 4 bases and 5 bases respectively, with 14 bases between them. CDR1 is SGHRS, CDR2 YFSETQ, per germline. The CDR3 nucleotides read TGCGCCAGCAGCCCGGCCAGGGTTGAAGATACGCAGTATTTT. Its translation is CASSPARVEDTQYF.

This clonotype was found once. CDR3 DNA: TGTGCCAGCAGTTCCTACTCTGGGGCCAACGTCCTGACTTTC. It yields the protein CASSSYSGANVLTF. The chain links TRBV6-2 or TRBV6-3 to TRBJ2-6; D not certain. CDR3 size: 14 residues. Trimming took off 4 bases at V and 0 bases at J, with 4 bases between the two ends. Looked up from germline, CDR1 is MNHEY and CDR2 is SVGEGT.

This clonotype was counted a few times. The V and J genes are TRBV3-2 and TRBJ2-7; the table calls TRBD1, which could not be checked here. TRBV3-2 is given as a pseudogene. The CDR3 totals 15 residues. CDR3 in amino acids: CASRERTDTSYEQYV. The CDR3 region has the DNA TGTGCCAGCAGGGAACGGACAGACACCTCCTACGAGCAGTACGTC.

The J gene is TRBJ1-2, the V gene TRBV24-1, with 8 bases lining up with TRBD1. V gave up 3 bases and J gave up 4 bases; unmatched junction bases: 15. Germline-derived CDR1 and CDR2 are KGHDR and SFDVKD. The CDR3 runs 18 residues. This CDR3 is CATSDREPRGPYSYGYTF. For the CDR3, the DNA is TGTGCCACCAGTGATCGAGAACCCAGGGGGCCCTATTCCTATGGCTACACCTTC.

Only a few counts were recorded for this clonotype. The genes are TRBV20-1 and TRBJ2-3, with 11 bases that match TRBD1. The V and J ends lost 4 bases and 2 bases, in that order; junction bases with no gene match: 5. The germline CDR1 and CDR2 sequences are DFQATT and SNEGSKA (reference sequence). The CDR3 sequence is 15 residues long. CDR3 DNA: TGCAGTGCTATCCGGACAGGGGGCCTCACAGATACGCAGTATTTT. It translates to CSAIRTGGLTDTQYF.

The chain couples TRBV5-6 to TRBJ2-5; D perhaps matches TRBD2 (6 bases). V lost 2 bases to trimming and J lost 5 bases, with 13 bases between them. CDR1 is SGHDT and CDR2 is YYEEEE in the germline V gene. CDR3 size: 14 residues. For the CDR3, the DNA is TGTGCCAGCAGCTTCGCGGGGTCGCGCGAGACCCAGTACTTC. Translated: CASSFAGSRETQYF.

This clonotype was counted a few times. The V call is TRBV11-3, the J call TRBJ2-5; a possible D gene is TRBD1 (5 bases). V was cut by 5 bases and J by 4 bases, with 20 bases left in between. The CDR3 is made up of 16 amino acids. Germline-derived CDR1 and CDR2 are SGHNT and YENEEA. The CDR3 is CASSPGGQTTGETQYF. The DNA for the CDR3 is TGTGCCAGCAGCCCAGGTGGACAAACAACCGGAGAGACCCAGTACTTC.

This CDR3 reads CASSIASLSSYNEQFF. The CDR3 DNA sequence: TGTGCCAGCAGCATTGCTAGCCTGAGCTCCTACAATGAGCAGTTCTTC. The chain joins TRBV7-2 to TRBJ2-1, with D tentatively TRBD2 (5 bases). Trimming removed 5 bases at V and 0 bases at J, with 14 bases between. This CDR3 spans 16 amino acids. Germline CDR1 is SGHTA and CDR2 is FQGNSA. Using reference TRBV7-2 and TRBJ2-1 for the parts outside the CDR3, the full variable domain is GAGVSQSPSNKVTEKGKDVELRCDPISGHTALYWYRQSLGQGLEFLIYFQGNSAPDKSGLPSDRFSAERTGGSVSTLTIQRTQQEDSAVYLCASSIASLSSYNEQFFGPGTRLTVL.

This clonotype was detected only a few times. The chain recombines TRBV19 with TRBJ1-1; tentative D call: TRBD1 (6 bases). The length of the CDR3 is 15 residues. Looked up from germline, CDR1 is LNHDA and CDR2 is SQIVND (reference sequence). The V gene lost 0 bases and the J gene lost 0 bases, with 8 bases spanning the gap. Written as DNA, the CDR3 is TGTGCCAGTAGTATAGAGGGGGGCCTGAACACTGAAGCTTTCTTT. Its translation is CASSIEGGLNTEAFF.

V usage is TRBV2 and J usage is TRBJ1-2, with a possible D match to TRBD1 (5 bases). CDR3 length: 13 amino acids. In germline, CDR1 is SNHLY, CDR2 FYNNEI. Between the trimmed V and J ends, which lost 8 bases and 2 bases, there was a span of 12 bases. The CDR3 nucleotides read TGTGCCAGCCGGGACCTCTTGAACTATGGCTACACCTTC. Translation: CASRDLLNYGYTF.

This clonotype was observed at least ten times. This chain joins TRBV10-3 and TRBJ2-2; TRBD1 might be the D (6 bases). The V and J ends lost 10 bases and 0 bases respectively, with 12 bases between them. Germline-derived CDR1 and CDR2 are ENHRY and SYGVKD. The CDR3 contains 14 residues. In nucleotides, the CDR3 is TGTGCCACCACCGGGACACCGAACACCGGGGAGCTGTTTTTT. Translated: CATTGTPNTGELFF.

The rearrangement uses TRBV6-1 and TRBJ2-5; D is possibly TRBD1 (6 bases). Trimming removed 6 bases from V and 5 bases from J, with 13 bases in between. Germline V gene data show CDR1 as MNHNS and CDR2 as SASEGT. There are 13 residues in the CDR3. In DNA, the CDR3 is TGTGCCAGCAGGCTCGGACAGCTGGAGACCCAGTACTTC. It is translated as CASRLGQLETQYF.

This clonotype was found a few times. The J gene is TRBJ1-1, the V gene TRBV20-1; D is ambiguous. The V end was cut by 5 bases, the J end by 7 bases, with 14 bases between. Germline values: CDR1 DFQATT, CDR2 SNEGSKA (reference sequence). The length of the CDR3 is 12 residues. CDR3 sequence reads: CSASRLQNEAFF. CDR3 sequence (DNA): TGCAGTGCTTCACGGCTCCAAAATGAAGCTTTCTTT.